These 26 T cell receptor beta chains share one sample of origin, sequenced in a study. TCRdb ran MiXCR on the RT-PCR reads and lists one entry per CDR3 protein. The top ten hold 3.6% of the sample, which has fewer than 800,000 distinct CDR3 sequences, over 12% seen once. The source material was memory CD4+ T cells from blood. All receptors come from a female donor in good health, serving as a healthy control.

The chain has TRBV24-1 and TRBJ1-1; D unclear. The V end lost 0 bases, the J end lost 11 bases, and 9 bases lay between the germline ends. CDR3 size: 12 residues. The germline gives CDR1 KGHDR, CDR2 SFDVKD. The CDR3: CATSDLAGIAFF. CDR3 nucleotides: TGTGCCACCAGTGATTTGGCGGGGATTGCTTTCTTT.

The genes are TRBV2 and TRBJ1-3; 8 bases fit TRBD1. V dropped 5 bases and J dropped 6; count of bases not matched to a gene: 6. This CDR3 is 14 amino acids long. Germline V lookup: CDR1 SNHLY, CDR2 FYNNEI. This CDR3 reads CASSPDRGANTIYF. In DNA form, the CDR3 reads TGTGCCAGCAGTCCCGACAGGGGAGCAAACACCATATATTTT.

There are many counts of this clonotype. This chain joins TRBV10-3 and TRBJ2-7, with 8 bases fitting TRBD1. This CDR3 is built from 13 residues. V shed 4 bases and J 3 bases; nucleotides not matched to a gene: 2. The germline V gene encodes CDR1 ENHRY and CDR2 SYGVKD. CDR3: CAISGQGIYEQYF. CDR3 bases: TGTGCCATCAGTGGACAGGGGATCTACGAGCAGTACTTC.

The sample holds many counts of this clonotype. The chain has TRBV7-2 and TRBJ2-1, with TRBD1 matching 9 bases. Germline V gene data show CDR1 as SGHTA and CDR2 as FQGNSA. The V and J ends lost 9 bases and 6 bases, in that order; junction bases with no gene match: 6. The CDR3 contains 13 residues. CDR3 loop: CARGQGVSNEQFF. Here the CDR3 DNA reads TGTGCCAGGGGACAGGGTGTCTCCAATGAGCAGTTCTTC.

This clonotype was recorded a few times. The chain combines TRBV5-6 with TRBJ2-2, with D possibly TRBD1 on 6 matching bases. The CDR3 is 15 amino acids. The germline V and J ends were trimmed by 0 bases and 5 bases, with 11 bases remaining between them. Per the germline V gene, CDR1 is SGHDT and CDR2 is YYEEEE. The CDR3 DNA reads TGTGCCAGCAGCTTGGCAGGGGTAGAGACCGGGGAGCTGTTTTTT. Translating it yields CASSLAGVETGELFF. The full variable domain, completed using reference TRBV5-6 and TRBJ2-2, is DAGVTQSPTHLIKTRGQQVTLRCSPKSGHDTVSWYQQALGQGPQFIFQYYEEEERQRGNFPDRFSGHQFPNYSSELNVNALLLGDSALYLCASSLAGVETGELFFGEGSRLTVL.

CDR3 protein: CASSLVGWRGTNIQYF. CDR3 sequence (DNA): TGTGCCAGCAGCTTAGTTGGCTGGCGGGGGACAAACATTCAGTACTTC. The chain is built from TRBV7-2 and TRBJ2-4; 7 nucleotides line up with TRBD2. The CDR3 consists of 16 residues. Germline V gene data show CDR1 as SGHTA and CDR2 as FQGNSA. The J segment lost 6 bases and the V segment lost 1 base, leaving 9 bases of the junction unmatched.

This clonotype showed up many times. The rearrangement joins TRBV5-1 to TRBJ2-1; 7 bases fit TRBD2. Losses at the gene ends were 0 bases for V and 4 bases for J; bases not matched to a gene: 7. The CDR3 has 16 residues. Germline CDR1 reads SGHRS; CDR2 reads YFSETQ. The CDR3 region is CASSLEPSGRYNEQFF. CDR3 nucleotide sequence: TGCGCCAGCAGCTTGGAACCTAGCGGTCGGTACAATGAGCAGTTCTTC.

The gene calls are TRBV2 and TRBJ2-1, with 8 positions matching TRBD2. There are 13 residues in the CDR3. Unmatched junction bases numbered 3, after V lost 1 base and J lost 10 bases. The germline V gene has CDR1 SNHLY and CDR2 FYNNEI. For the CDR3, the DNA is TGTGCCAGCAGTGAAGGCTTAGCGGGGGAGCAGTTCTTC. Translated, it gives CASSEGLAGEQFF.

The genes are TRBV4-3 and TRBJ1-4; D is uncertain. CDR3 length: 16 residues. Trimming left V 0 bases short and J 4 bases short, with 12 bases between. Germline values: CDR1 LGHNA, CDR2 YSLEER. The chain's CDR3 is CASSQEPEAVNEKLFF. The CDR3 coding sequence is TGCGCCAGCAGCCAAGAGCCCGAGGCCGTTAATGAAAAACTGTTTTTT.

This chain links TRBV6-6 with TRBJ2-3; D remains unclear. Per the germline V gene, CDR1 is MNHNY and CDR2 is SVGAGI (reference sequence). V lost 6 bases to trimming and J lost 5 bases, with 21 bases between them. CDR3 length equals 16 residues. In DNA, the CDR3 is TGTGCCAGCAGGGACGGCCACCTCATCACACAAGATACGCAGTATTTT. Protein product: CASRDGHLITQDTQYF.

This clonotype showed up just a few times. The CDR3 protein is CASSVAGGRNTEAFF. The DNA for the CDR3 is TGTGCCAGCAGCGTTGCAGGGGGCAGGAACACTGAAGCTTTCTTT. J is TRBJ1-1 and V is TRBV9, with 8 bases that match TRBD1. Germline values: CDR1 SGDLS, CDR2 YYNGEE. This CDR3 has 15 amino acids. Trimming at V came to 2 bases and at J to 1 base, leaving 4 bases not matched to a gene.

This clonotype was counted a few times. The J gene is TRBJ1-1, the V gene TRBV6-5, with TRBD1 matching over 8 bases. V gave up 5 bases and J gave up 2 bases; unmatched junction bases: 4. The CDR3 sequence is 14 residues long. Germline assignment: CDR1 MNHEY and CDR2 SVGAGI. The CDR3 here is CASSTGGGNTEAFF. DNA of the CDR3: TGTGCCAGCAGTACAGGGGGAGGTAACACTGAAGCTTTCTTT.

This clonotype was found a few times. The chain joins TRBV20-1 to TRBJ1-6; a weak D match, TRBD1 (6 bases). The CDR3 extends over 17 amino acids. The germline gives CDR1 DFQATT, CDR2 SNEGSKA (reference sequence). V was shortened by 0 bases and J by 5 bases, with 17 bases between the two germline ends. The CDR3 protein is CSARDHGGRDNNSPLHF. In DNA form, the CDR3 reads TGCAGTGCTAGAGATCACGGGGGGCGTGACAATAATTCACCCCTCCACTTT.

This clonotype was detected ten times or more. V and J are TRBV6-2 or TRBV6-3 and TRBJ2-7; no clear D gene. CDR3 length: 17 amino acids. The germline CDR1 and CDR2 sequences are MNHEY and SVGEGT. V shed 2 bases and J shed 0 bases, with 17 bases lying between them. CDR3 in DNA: TGTGCCAGCAGTTACCGGTGGGTACAGCCGAGCTCCTACGAGCAGTACTTC. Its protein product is CASSYRWVQPSSYEQYF.

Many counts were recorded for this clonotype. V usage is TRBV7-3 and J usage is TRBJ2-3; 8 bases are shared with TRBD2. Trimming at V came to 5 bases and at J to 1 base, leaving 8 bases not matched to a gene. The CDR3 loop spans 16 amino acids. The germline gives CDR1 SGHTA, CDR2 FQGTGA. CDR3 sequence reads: CASSPSGLAGTDTQYF. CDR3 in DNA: TGTGCCAGCAGCCCCTCCGGACTAGCTGGCACAGATACGCAGTATTTT.

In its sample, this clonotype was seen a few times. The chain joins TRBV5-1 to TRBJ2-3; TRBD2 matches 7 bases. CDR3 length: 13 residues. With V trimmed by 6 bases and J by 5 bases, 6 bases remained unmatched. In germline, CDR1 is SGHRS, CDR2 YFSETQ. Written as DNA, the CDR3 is TGCGCCAGCATGATAGCGGGTGAAGATACGCAGTATTTT. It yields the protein CASMIAGEDTQYF.

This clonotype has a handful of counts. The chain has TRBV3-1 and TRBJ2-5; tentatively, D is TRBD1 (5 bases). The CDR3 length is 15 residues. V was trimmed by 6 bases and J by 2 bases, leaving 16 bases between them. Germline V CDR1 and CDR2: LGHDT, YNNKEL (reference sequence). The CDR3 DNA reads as TGTGCCAGCAGGCCTACAGGCGTTCTACAAGAGACCCAGTACTTC. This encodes CASRPTGVLQETQYF.

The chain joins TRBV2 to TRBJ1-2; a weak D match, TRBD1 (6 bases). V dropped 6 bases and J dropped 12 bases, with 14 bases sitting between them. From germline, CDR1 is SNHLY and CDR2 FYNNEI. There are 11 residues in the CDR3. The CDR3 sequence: CASRLDSLHTF. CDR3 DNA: TGTGCCAGCAGACTGGACAGTCTCCACACCTTC. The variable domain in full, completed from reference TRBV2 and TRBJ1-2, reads EPEVTQTPSHQVTQMGQEVILRCVPISNHLYFYWYRQILGQKVEFLVSFYNNEISEKSEIFDDQFSVERPDGSNFTLKIRSTKLEDSAMYFCASRLDSLHTFGSGTRLTVV.

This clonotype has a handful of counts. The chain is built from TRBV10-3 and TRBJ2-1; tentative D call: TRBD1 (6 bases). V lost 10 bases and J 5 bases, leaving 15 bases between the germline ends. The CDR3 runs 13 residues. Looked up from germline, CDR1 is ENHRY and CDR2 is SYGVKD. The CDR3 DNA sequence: TGTGCCACAGCCGGGACACCAAACAATGAGCAGTTCTTC. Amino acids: CATAGTPNNEQFF.

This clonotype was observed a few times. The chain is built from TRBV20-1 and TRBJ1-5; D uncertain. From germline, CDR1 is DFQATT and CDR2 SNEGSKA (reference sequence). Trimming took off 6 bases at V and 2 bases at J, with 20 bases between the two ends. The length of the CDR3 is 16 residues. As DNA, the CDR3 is TGCAGTGCCAAGCCGGTACCTGACTATGGCAATCAGCCCCAGCATTTT. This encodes CSAKPVPDYGNQPQHF.

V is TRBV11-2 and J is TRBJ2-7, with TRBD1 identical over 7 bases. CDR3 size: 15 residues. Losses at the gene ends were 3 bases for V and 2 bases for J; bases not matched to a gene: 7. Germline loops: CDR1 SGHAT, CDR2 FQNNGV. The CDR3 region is CASSFGRTGTYEQYF. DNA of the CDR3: TGTGCCAGCAGCTTTGGACGGACAGGTACCTACGAGCAGTACTTC.

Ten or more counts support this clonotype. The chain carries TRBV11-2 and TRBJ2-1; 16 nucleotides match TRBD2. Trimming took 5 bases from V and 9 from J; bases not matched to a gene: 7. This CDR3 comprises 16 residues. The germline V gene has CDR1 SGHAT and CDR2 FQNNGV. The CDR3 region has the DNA TGTGCCAGCAGCCAAGCCGGGACTAGCGGGGGGGGTGAGCAGTTCTTC. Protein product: CASSQAGTSGGGEQFF.

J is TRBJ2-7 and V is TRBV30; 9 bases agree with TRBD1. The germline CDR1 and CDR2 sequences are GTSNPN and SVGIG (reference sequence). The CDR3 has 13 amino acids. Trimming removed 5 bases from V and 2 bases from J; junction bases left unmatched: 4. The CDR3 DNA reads TGTGCCTGGCAGACAGGGGGAACCTACGAGCAGTACTTC. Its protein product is CAWQTGGTYEQYF.

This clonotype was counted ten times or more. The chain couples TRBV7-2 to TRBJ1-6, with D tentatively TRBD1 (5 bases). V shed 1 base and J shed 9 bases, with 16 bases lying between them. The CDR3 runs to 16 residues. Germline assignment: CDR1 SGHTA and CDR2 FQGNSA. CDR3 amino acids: CASSLDSPQGGSPLHF. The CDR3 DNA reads TGTGCCAGCAGCTTAGACTCCCCCCAGGGCGGTTCACCCCTCCACTTT.

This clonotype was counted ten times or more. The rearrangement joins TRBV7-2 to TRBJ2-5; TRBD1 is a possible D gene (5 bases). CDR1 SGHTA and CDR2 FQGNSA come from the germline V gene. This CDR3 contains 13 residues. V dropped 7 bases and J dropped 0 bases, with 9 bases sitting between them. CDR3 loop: CASNRQYQETQYF. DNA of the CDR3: TGTGCCAGCAATAGACAGTACCAAGAGACCCAGTACTTC.

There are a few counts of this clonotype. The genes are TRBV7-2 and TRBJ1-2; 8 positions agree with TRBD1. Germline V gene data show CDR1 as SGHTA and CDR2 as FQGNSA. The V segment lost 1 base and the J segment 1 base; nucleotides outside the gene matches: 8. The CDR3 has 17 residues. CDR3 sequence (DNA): TGTGCCAGCAGCTTAGTGGCAGGGGGCTCCCTTAACTATGGCTACACCTTC. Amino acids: CASSLVAGGSLNYGYTF. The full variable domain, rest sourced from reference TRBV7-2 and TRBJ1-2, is GAGVSQSPSNKVTEKGKDVELRCDPISGHTALYWYRQSLGQGLEFLIYFQGNSAPDKSGLPSDRFSAERTGGSVSTLTIQRTQQEDSAVYLCASSLVAGGSLNYGYTFGSGTRLTVV.